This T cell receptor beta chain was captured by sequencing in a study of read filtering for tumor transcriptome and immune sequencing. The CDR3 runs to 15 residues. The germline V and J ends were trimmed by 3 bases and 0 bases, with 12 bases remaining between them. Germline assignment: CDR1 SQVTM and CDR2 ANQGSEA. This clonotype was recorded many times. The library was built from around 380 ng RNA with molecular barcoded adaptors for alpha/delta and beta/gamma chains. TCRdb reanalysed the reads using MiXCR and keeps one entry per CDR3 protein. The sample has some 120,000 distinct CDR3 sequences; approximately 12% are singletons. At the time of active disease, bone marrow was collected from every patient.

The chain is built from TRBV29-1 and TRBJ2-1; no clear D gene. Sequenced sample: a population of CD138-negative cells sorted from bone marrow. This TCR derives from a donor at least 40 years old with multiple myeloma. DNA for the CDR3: TGCAGCGTTGATGGCGGCGGAGTCTCCTACAATGAGCAGTTCTTC. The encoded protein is CSVDGGGVSYNEQFF.